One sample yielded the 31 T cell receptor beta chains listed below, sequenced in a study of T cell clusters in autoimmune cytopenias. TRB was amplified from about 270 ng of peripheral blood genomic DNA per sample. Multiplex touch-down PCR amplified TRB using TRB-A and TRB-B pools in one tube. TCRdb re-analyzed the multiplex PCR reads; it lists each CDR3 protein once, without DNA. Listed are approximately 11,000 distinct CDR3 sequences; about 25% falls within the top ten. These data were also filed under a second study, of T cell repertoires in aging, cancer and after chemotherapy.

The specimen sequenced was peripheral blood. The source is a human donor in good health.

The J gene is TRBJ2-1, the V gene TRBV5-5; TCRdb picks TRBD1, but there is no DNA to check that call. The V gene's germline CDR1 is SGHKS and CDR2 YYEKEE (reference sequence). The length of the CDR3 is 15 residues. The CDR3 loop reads CASSFGQGIDNEQFF.

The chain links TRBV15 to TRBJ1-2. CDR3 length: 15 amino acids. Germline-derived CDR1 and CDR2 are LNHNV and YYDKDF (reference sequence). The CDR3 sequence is CATSRSSGYNYGYTF.

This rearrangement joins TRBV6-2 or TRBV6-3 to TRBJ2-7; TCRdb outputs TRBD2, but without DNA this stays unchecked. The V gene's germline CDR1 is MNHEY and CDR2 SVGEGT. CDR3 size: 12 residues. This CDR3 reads CASSWEAFEQYF.

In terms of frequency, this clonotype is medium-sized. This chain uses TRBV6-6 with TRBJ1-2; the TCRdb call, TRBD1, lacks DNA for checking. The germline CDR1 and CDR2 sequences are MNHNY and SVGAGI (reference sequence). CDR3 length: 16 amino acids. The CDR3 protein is CASSYVSGGRLYGYTF.

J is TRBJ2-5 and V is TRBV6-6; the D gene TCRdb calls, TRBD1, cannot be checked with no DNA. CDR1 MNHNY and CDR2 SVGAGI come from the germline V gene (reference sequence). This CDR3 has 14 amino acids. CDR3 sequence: CASSSGQGKETQYF.

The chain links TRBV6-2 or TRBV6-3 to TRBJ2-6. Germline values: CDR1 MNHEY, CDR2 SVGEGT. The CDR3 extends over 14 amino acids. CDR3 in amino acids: CASRTHSGANVLTF.

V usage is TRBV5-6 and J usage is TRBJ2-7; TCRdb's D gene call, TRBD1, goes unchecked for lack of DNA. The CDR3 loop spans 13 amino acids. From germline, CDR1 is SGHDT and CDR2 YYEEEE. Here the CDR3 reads CASSPRGRYEQYF. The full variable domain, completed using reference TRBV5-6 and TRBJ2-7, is DAGVTQSPTHLIKTRGQQVTLRCSPKSGHDTVSWYQQALGQGPQFIFQYYEEEERQRGNFPDRFSGHQFPNYSSELNVNALLLGDSALYLCASSPRGRYEQYFGPGTRLTVT.

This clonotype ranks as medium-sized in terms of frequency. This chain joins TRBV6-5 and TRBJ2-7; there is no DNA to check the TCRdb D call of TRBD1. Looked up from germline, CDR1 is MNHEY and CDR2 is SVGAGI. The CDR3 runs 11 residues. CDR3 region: CASSVRGEQYF.

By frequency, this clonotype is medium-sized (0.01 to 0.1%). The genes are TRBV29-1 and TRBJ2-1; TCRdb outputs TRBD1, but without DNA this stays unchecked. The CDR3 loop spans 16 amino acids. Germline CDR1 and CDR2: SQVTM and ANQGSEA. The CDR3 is CSVEDRRSGAPGEQFF.

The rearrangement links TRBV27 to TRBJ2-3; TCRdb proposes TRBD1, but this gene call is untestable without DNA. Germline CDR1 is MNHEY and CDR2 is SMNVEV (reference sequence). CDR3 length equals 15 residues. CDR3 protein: CASSFPGTGPDTQYF.

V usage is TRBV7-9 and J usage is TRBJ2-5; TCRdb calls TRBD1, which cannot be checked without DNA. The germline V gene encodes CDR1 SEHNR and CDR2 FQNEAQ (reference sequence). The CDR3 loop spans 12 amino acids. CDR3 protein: CATSEGEETQYF. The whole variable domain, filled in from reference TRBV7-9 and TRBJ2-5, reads DTGVSQNPRHKITKRGQNVTFRCDPISEHNRLYWYRQTLGQGPEFLTYFQNEAQLEKSRLLSDRFSAERPKGSFSTLEIQRTEQGDSAMYLCATSEGEETQYFGPGTRLLVL.

The CDR3: CASSYSAGGSNEQYF. The chain recombines TRBV6-5 with TRBJ2-7; TCRdb's assignment of TRBD1 cannot be checked, as there is no DNA. The CDR3 extends over 15 amino acids. Germline CDR1 is MNHEY and CDR2 is SVGAGI.

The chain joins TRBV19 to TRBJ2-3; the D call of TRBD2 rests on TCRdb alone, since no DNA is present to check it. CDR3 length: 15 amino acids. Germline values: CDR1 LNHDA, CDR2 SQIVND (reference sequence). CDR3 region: CASRTSGSLPDTQYF.

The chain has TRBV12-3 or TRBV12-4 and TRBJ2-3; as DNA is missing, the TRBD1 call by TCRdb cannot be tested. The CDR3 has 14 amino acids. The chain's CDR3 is CASSPGWGTDTQYF.

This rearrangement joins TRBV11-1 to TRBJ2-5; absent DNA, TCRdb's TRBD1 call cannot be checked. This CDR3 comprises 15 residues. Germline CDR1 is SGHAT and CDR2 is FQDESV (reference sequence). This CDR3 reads CASSLGQSYQETQYF.

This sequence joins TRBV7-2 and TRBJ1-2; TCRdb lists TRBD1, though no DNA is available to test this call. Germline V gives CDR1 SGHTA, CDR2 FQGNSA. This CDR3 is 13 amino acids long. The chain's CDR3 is CASSLGDGYGYTF.

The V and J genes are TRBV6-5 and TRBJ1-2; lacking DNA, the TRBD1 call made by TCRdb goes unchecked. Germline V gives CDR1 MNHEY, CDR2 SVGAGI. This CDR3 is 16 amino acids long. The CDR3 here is CASSWGTASSNYGYTF.

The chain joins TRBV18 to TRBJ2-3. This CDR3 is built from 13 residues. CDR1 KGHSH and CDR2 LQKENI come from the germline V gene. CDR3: CASSLQPTDTQYF.

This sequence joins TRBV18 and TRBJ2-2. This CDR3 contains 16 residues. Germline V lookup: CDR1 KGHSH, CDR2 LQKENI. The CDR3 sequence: CASSIVTTSLAGELFF.

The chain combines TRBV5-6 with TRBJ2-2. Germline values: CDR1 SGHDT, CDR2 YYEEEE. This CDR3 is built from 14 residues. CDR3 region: CASRILTNTGELFF.

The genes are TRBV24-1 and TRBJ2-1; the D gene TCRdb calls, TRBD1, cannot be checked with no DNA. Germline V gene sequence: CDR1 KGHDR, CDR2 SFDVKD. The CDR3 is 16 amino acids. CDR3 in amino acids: CATSDLGTGDNNEQFF.

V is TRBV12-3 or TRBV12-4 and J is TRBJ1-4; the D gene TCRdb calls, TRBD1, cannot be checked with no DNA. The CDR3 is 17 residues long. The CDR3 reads CASSWGQTVATNEKLFF.

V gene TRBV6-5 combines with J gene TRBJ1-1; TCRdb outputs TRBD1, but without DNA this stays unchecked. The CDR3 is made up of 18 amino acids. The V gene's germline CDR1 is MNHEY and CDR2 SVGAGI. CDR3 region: CASSSARGGGIWDTEAFF.

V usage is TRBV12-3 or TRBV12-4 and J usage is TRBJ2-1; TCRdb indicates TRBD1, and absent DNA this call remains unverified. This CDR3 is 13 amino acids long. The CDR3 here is CASSRQAVDEQFF.

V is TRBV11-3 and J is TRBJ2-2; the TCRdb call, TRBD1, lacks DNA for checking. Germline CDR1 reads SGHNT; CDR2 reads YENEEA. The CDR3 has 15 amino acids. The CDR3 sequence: CASSLYGTEAGELFF.

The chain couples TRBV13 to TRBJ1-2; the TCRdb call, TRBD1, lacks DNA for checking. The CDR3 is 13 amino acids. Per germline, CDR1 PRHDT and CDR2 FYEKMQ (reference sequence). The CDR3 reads CASSLDTGYGYTF. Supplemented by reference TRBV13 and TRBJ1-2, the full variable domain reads AAGVIQSPRHLIKEKRETATLKCYPIPRHDTVYWYQQGPGQDPQFLISFYEKMQSDKGSIPDRFSAQQFSDYHSELNMSSLELGDSALYFCASSLDTGYGYTFGSGTRLTVV.

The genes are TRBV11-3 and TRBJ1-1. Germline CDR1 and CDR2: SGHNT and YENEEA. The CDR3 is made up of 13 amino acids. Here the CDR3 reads CASIPSLGTEAFF.

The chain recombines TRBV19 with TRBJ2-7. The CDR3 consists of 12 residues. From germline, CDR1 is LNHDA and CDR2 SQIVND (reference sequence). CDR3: CASTGESYEQYF.

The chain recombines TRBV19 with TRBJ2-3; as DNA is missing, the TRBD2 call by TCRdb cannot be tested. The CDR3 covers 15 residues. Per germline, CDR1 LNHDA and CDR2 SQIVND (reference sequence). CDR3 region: CASSISGGRPDTQYF.

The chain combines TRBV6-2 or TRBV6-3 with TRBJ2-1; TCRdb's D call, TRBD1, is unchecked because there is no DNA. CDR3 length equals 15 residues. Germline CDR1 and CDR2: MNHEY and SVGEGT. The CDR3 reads CASSYQVLRGNEQFF.

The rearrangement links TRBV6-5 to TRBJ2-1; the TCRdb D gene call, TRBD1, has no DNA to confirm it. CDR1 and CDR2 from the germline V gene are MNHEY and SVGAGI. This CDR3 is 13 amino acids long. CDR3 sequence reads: CASSSRRDNEQFF.